Following are 31 T cell receptor beta chains from one sample sequenced in a study of CD8 T cells in ankylosing spondylitis. General study points: For ankylosing spondylitis blood, a TCR beta motif of about eight highly homologous variants appeared characteristic.

These receptors' antigens are unknown. TCRdb re-called the 5' RACE reads with MiXCR, one entry per CDR3 protein. The sample holds 130,000 or so distinct CDR3 sequences, roughly 17% seen once. Sequencing was performed on blood, either unsorted or a sorted T cell fraction (not recorded which). Source of these receptors: a male donor with ankylosing spondylitis.

This clonotype was seen repeatedly, ten times or more. The genes are TRBV7-8 and TRBJ2-1, with D hard to call. The germline V gene has CDR1 SGHVS and CDR2 FQNEAQ. V lost 5 bases to trimming and J lost 4 bases, with 6 bases between them. The CDR3 runs 12 residues. This chain's CDR3 is CASSPRYNEQFF. The CDR3 DNA reads as TGTGCCAGCAGCCCTCGGTACAATGAGCAGTTCTTC.

This clonotype showed up just a few times. This rearrangement joins TRBV28 to TRBJ2-5; D gene unclear. The V gene's germline CDR1 is MDHEN and CDR2 SYDVKM. The CDR3 runs 14 residues. V was clipped by 3 bases and J by 0 bases, with 8 bases between them. The CDR3 is CASSFNGYQETQYF. As DNA, the CDR3 is TGTGCCAGCAGTTTCAATGGGTACCAAGAGACCCAGTACTTC.

The rearrangement joins TRBV24-1 to TRBJ2-2; D gene ambiguous. Germline V gives CDR1 KGHDR, CDR2 SFDVKD. The CDR3 length is 13 residues. Trimming pared 3 bases from V and 1 base from J, leaving 2 bases between. The CDR3 nucleotides are TGTGCCACCAGTGATGAGAACACCGGGGAGCTGTTTTTT. This sequence encodes CATSDENTGELFF.

The V and J genes are TRBV12-3 or TRBV12-4 and TRBJ1-2, with D possibly being TRBD1 (6 bases). Deletions cut 5 bases from V and 8 bases from J, with 12 bases between. The CDR3 loop spans 12 amino acids. In DNA form, the CDR3 reads TGTGCCAGCAGTCCGTACAGGGACGGCTACACCTTC. Translated: CASSPYRDGYTF.

This clonotype was seen a handful of times. The chain is built from TRBV7-9 and TRBJ1-5; D gene ambiguous. The germline V gene has CDR1 SEHNR and CDR2 FQNEAQ (reference sequence). V dropped 3 bases and J dropped 4 bases, with 4 bases sitting between them. The length of the CDR3 is 12 residues. CDR3 DNA sequence: TGTGCCAGCAGCTTTGGGAATCAGCCCCAGCATTTT. Translating gives CASSFGNQPQHF.

The CDR3: CASSFAANEQFF. The DNA for the CDR3 is TGTGCCAGCAGTTTTGCAGCGAATGAGCAGTTCTTC. The chain is built from TRBV12-3 or TRBV12-4 and TRBJ2-1; D is undetermined. The CDR3 has 12 amino acids. The ends were cut back, 3 bases at V and 7 bases at J, with 7 bases in the middle.

This clonotype showed up just a few times. The V and J genes are TRBV11-2 and TRBJ2-3, with D perhaps being TRBD1 or TRBD2 (6 bases each). Germline V gene data show CDR1 as SGHAT and CDR2 as FQNNGV. With 6 bases removed from V and 0 bases from J, the gap between germline ends came to 25 bases. The CDR3 is 19 residues long. Written as DNA, the CDR3 is TGTGCCAGCAGGTTAAGGGAAGGGCGGGACACCTCTAGCACAGATACGCAGTATTTT. It yields the protein CASRLREGRDTSSTDTQYF.

This clonotype was recorded a few times. The CDR3: CSVEDRPREQFF. The CDR3 DNA sequence: TGCAGCGTTGAAGATCGGCCGCGGGAGCAGTTCTTC. The V and J genes are TRBV29-1 and TRBJ2-1; no clear D gene. The V end lost 0 bases, the J end lost 10 bases, and 10 bases lay between the germline ends. Germline V gene lookup returns CDR1 SQVTM and CDR2 ANQGSEA. The CDR3 sequence is 12 residues long.

The gene calls are TRBV20-1 and TRBJ1-2; the D gene is possibly TRBD1 (6 bases). CDR1 and CDR2 (germline): DFQATT, SNEGSKA (reference sequence). This CDR3 region has 12 residues. V dropped 3 bases and J dropped 7 bases, with 12 bases sitting between them. CDR3 protein: CSASWGRGGYTF. The CDR3 nucleotides are TGCAGTGCTAGTTGGGGGCGAGGTGGCTACACCTTC.

This clonotype was recorded at least ten times. The chain uses TRBV4-1 and TRBJ2-5; D is undetermined. The CDR3 spans 14 residues. The ends were cut back, 0 bases at V and 0 bases at J, with 5 bases in the middle. Per germline, CDR1 MGHRA and CDR2 YSYEKL. The CDR3: CASSQDPNQETQYF. CDR3 in DNA: TGCGCCAGCAGCCAAGATCCCAACCAAGAGACCCAGTACTTC.

The J gene is TRBJ1-1, the V gene TRBV27, with a possible D match to TRBD1 (5 bases). This CDR3 is built from 12 residues. The V end was cut by 9 bases, the J end by 5 bases, with 13 bases between. Germline CDR1 reads MNHEY; CDR2 reads SMNVEV (reference sequence). CDR3 region: CASEGAGTEAFF. The CDR3 region has the DNA TGTGCCAGTGAAGGGGCCGGTACTGAAGCTTTCTTT.

The genes are TRBV19 and TRBJ1-6, with D uncertain. CDR3 length equals 15 residues. The germline V gene has CDR1 LNHDA and CDR2 SQIVND (reference sequence). The V gene lost 5 bases and the J gene lost 9 bases, with 17 bases spanning the gap. CDR3 protein: CASSADLIGGSPLHF. The CDR3 DNA reads as TGTGCCAGTAGTGCTGACTTAATCGGCGGTTCACCCCTCCACTTT.

This rearrangement joins TRBV19 to TRBJ2-7, with D perhaps assigned TRBD1 or TRBD2 (5 bases each). The CDR3 length is 12 residues. Germline loops: CDR1 LNHDA, CDR2 SQIVND (reference sequence). V lost 2 bases to trimming and J lost 5 bases, with 7 bases between them. The CDR3 nucleotides read TGTGCCAGTAGTATATGGGGGAACGAGCAGTACTTC. Protein product: CASSIWGNEQYF.

This clonotype was counted a few times. The chain couples TRBV3-1 to TRBJ1-1; D is uncertain. The V end lost 1 base, the J end lost 0 bases, and 12 bases lay between the germline ends. The CDR3 is made up of 16 amino acids. The germline gives CDR1 LGHDT, CDR2 YNNKEL (reference sequence). The CDR3 region is CASSQATEGMNTEAFF. The CDR3 nucleotides read TGTGCCAGCAGCCAAGCTACGGAGGGAATGAACACTGAAGCTTTCTTT.

The chain uses TRBV4-2 and TRBJ1-4; D uncertain. In germline, CDR1 is LGHNA, CDR2 YNFKEQ. Trimming took off 0 bases at V and 8 bases at J, with 13 bases between the two ends. This CDR3 is built from 15 residues. Here the CDR3 reads CASSQDTRTLEKLFF. The DNA for the CDR3 is TGTGCCAGCAGCCAAGATACAAGGACTCTGGAAAAACTGTTTTTT.

The J gene is TRBJ1-1, the V gene TRBV27; D uncertain. The V and J ends lost 6 bases and 6 bases respectively, with 26 bases between them. Germline CDR1 and CDR2: MNHEY and SMNVEV (reference sequence). The CDR3 runs 17 residues. The DNA of the CDR3 is TGTGCCAGCAGCGGACCAAGCTCCCTAAGACCGATACCTGAAGCTTTCTTT. It translates to CASSGPSSLRPIPEAFF.

In its sample, this clonotype was seen a few times. V gene TRBV6-5 combines with J gene TRBJ2-7; 9 bases line up with TRBD1. The germline gives CDR1 MNHEY, CDR2 SVGAGI. V shed 4 bases and J 0 bases; nucleotides not matched to a gene: 7. The CDR3 runs 16 residues. This CDR3 is CASSSLVQGASYEQYF. The CDR3 bases are TGTGCCAGCAGTTCCCTAGTACAGGGGGCCTCCTACGAGCAGTACTTC.

This clonotype was seen only a few times. This chain joins TRBV7-9 and TRBJ2-2; no definite D call. The CDR3 totals 14 residues. Trimming stripped 6 bases from V and 4 bases from J, with 12 bases between. Germline-derived CDR1 and CDR2 are SEHNR and FQNEAQ (reference sequence). CDR3 DNA: TGTGCCAGCAGATCGCCCGGCGCCACCGGGGAGCTGTTTTTT. This translates into CASRSPGATGELFF.

This clonotype has just a few counts. The V call is TRBV10-3, the J call TRBJ2-3; maybe TRBD1 (5 bases). Trimming pared 3 bases from V and 0 bases from J, leaving 10 bases between. The germline gives CDR1 ENHRY, CDR2 SYGVKD. This CDR3 contains 15 residues. The CDR3 DNA is TGTGCCATCAGTGATGGGGCCATGAGCACAGATACGCAGTATTTT. Protein product: CAISDGAMSTDTQYF.

In its sample, this clonotype was seen many times. The chain recombines TRBV5-1 with TRBJ2-1; D is unresolved. CDR1 SGHRS and CDR2 YFSETQ come from the germline V gene. The V and J ends lost 2 bases and 3 bases respectively, with 6 bases between them. This CDR3 is 13 amino acids long. CDR3: CASSFESYNEQFF. CDR3 sequence (DNA): TGCGCCAGCAGCTTTGAGAGCTACAATGAGCAGTTCTTC.

The chain employs TRBV25-1 and TRBJ1-5; D is undetermined. V lost 2 bases and J lost 2, with 4 bases in between. The CDR3 has 13 residues. Germline CDR1 and CDR2: MGHDK and SYGVNS. CDR3 sequence (DNA): TGTGCCAGCAGTGAAGGTGGCAATCAGCCCCAGCATTTT. Residues: CASSEGGNQPQHF.

The chain uses TRBV7-9 and TRBJ2-5, with 8 bases identical to TRBD2. CDR3 length: 14 amino acids. Germline V lookup: CDR1 SEHNR, CDR2 FQNEAQ (reference sequence). Trimming at V came to 5 bases and at J to 1 base, leaving 3 bases not matched to a gene. Here the CDR3 DNA reads TGTGCCAGCAGCGATAGCGGGGTCCAAGAGACCCAGTACTTC. Translation gives CASSDSGVQETQYF.

This clonotype was seen a few times. The gene calls are TRBV27 and TRBJ2-1; the match to TRBD2 covers 9 bases. The CDR3 is made up of 16 amino acids. V was clipped by 5 bases and J by 8 bases; unmatched bases: 13. Germline-derived CDR1 and CDR2 are MNHEY and SMNVEV (reference sequence). The CDR3 DNA follows: TGTGCCAGCAGTGGGGATGCGGGAGGGTTAGGCGATGAGCAGTTCTTC. Amino acid sequence: CASSGDAGGLGDEQFF.

This clonotype was observed a few times. The CDR3 nucleotides are TGTGCCAGCAGTCAAGACGGGAGGAACACTGAAGCTTTCTTT. It codes for CASSQDGRNTEAFF. The genes are TRBV9 and TRBJ1-1; no firm D call. V was cut by 5 bases and J by 1 base, with 12 bases left in between. CDR3 length: 14 residues. CDR1 SGDLS and CDR2 YYNGEE come from the germline V gene.

A few counts support this clonotype. The chain combines TRBV27 with TRBJ2-3; TRBD2 might be the D (5 bases). The CDR3 spans 15 residues. CDR1 MNHEY and CDR2 SMNVEV come from the germline V gene (reference sequence). Trimming stripped 0 bases from V and 8 bases from J, with 15 bases between. In DNA form, the CDR3 reads TGTGCCAGCAGTTTATCAGTCGGCCTCGAGGGTACGCAGTATTTT. Amino acids: CASSLSVGLEGTQYF.

For the CDR3, the DNA is TGTGCCAGCAGTTCCTTCGACGACACAGATACGCAGTATTTT. Its translation is CASSSFDDTDTQYF. The V call is TRBV6-5, the J call TRBJ2-3; D remains ambiguous. CDR1 and CDR2 (germline): MNHEY, SVGAGI. The CDR3 extends over 14 amino acids. V dropped 4 bases and J dropped 2 bases, with 10 bases sitting between them.

The sample holds a few counts of this clonotype. The chain combines TRBV9 with TRBJ1-4; 7 nucleotides match TRBD1. Per germline, CDR1 SGDLS and CDR2 YYNGEE. The CDR3 length is 14 residues. The V and J ends lost 3 bases and 5 bases, in that order; junction bases with no gene match: 4. The CDR3 reads CASSGGTDNEKLFF. In DNA form, the CDR3 reads TGTGCCAGCAGCGGGGGGACAGACAATGAAAAACTGTTTTTT.

A few counts support this clonotype. V usage is TRBV20-1 and J usage is TRBJ1-6; perhaps TRBD1 as D (5 bases). CDR1 is DFQATT, CDR2 SNEGSKA, per germline (reference sequence). CDR3 length: 17 amino acids. The germline V and J ends were trimmed by 1 base and 3 bases, with 16 bases remaining between them. The CDR3 nucleotides read TGCAGTGCTAGAGCGGATACAGGCCATTACTATAATTCACCCCTCCACTTT. It yields the protein CSARADTGHYYNSPLHF.

The chain combines TRBV27 with TRBJ2-7; 10 nucleotides match TRBD2. Trimming cost V 0 bases and J 4 bases; bases outside gene matches: 3. Per the germline V gene, CDR1 is MNHEY and CDR2 is SMNVEV (reference sequence). This CDR3 comprises 15 residues. The CDR3 reads CASSLSSGRIYEQYF. CDR3 in DNA: TGTGCCAGCAGTTTATCTAGCGGGAGGATATACGAGCAGTACTTC.

The table lists this clonotype with a few counts. The V call is TRBV20-1, the J call TRBJ2-7, with 13 bases fitting TRBD2. This CDR3 spans 14 amino acids. CDR1 is DFQATT and CDR2 is SNEGSKA in the germline V gene (reference sequence). The junction had 3 bases not matched to a gene; V was cut back by 3 bases and J by 4 bases. The CDR3 DNA sequence: TGCAGTGCTAGGTGGACTAGCGGGAGTTACGAGCAGTACTTC. Residues: CSARWTSGSYEQYF.

The chain joins TRBV9 to TRBJ2-1, with 11 nucleotides matching TRBD2. V was clipped by 4 bases and J by 3 bases; unmatched bases: 9. CDR3 size: 17 residues. Germline CDR1 is SGDLS and CDR2 is YYNGEE. CDR3 protein: CASSPTSGTSGYNEQFF. Written as DNA, the CDR3 is TGTGCCAGCAGCCCAACCTCCGGGACTAGCGGCTACAATGAGCAGTTCTTC.